Each of the 5 T cell receptor beta chains below was sequenced from the same sample in a study of blood T cell repertoires in COVID-19. Method: immunoSEQ multiplex PCR; TCRdb's copy keeps in-frame clones and lacks some. The table shows about 60,000 clones, with 80% to 85% occurring only once. The specimen was peripheral blood. The receptors shown here come from a man aged 30 to 39 with COVID-19, enrolled during active disease.

This clone was observed a handful of times. The chain is built from TRBV19 and TRBJ1-6; a weak D match, TRBD1 (5 bases). Germline V gene lookup returns CDR1 LNHDA and CDR2 SQIVND (reference sequence). The CDR3 has 18 amino acids. Trimming cost V 1 base and J 6 bases, with 19 bases left between them. The CDR3, as DNA: TGTGCCAGTAGTATAGGAAGACCCGGGACTACCGTTAATTCACCCCTCCACTTT. Its protein is CASSIGRPGTTVNSPLHF.

This clone was found once. The chain employs TRBV7-9 and TRBJ1-2, with 10 positions matching TRBD1. Trimming removed 0 bases from V and 8 bases from J; junction bases left unmatched: 9. The CDR3 length is 16 residues. CDR1 is SEHNR, CDR2 FQNEAQ, per germline (reference sequence). The CDR3 nucleotides read TGTGCCAGCAGCTTAGCCCCTAGGACAGGGGGAAACGGCTACACCTTC. Translated: CASSLAPRTGGNGYTF.

The sample holds one count of this clone. J is TRBJ1-4 and V is TRBV6-6; a weak D match, TRBD1 (6 bases). V shed 5 bases and J shed 0 bases, with 10 bases lying between them. Germline V gene sequence: CDR1 MNHNY, CDR2 SVGAGI (reference sequence). CDR3 size: 15 residues. The CDR3 protein is CASSRSGATNEKLFF. CDR3 coding DNA: TGTGCCAGCAGTCGATCAGGGGCAACTAATGAAAAACTGTTTTTT.

The genes are TRBV10-3 and TRBJ2-2, with D unresolved. The CDR3 is 14 residues long. Trimming took off 0 bases at V and 5 bases at J, with 7 bases between the two ends. Germline V gene lookup returns CDR1 ENHRY and CDR2 SYGVKD. The CDR3: CAISESPRTGELFF. The CDR3 nucleotides read TGTGCCATCAGTGAGTCTCCGAGGACCGGGGAGCTGTTTTTT.

This clone showed up just once. The chain joins TRBV19 to TRBJ2-3; 12 nucleotides agree with TRBD1. The germline CDR1 and CDR2 sequences are LNHDA and SQIVND (reference sequence). Trimming removed 8 bases from V and 3 bases from J; junction bases left unmatched: 6. The CDR3 is made up of 15 amino acids. The CDR3 loop reads CASSGTGGGTDTQYF. DNA of the CDR3: TGTGCCAGTTCCGGGACAGGGGGCGGTACAGATACGCAGTATTTT.